This TCR beta chain was sequenced for a study of T cell responses to AZD1222 COVID-19 vaccine (dated by TCRdb to the early 2020s). For context, the study as a whole: A total of just over 230 trial participants underwent TCR sequencing, of whom 207 received two doses of AZD1222 and about 25 received two doses of the MenACWY control vaccine. Trial participants were enrolled by age into subgroups of 18-55, 56-69 and 70-plus years, and roughly 160, 29 and 62 TCR-sequenced participants, respectively, were included in these subgroups.

The sample's time point, from its label and the paper: about 28 days (+/-7) after the second vaccine dose. This specimen's treatment or condition label, interpreted: meningococcal conjugate vaccine given as trial control. The vaccinee samples were drawn from two UK trials, COV001 and COV002, one of which was a single-blind randomized controlled phase 2/3 trial testing AZD1222 (ChAdOx1 nCoV-19) in healthy adults. For TCRbeta chain sequencing, PBMC samples from trial participants were taken at day 0 and at day 28 after the second dose. This clone has a handful of counts. Its antigen remains undetermined. Nothing much larger sits one base from this clone, and base qualities are not available. The paper as a whole reports these results and caveats: Reportedly, close to half of the unique spike-specific TCRs recognized epitopes lying outside the regions that are mutated in the B.1.351 and B.1.1.7 variants. Most participants were white British and females outnumbered males, and the authors suggested that clonal diversity may have been underestimated. Because no samples from the day 14 peak response were available, repertoires could be characterized only after the peak T cell response. After two AZD1222 doses, spike-specific TCR breadth and depth were significantly higher than at day 0 and than in MenACWY recipients. Conclusions about previously exposed vaccinees are limited, since just 5 to 7 AZD1222 recipients were seropositive for SARS-CoV-2 at baseline. CD4 TCRs associated with the vaccine covered the entire spike protein, and the dominant responses were in regions 160-218 and 743-854. In the small 56-69-year group, the increase in depth fell short of significance, most likely because of low power.

The CDR3 regions of human TCRbeta chains were analyzed by immunosequencing. The original pipeline was this. TCRs in the repertoires were compared against a reference library of SARS-CoV-2-specific TCRs that had been generated with the MIRA antigen-specificity platform. Breadth was defined as the fraction of unique TCRs that were SARS-CoV-2-associated. Depth was defined as the fraction of total T cells that were SARS-CoV-2-associated. Using the MIRA data, each spike-specific TCR was mapped to the spike region that the TCR reacts to and placed in a CD4 or CD8 class. Log10-transformed breadth and depth values were compared by one-way ANOVA with Sidak's multiple comparisons tests. TCRdb re-hosts the immuneACCESS table, in-frame sequences only. Its copies lack some clones; in the studies checked, an unresolved V gene accounts for under half of them, and the cause for the rest is not known. V, J and clone size reflect that table, while D and trimming were determined from the DNA. The sample table holds about 76,000 clones, of which roughly 80% were seen once. The ten biggest clones cover 25% to 30% of the sample.

The source was peripheral blood, collected 28 days after the second dose of the MenACWY control vaccine. The clonotype comes from an adult who received the MenACWY meningococcal vaccine as a control.

The DNA is as follows: TGCAGCGTTGAAAATTTAGCTGAAGCTTTCTTT. It specifies CSVENLAEAFF. This sequence uses TRBV29-1 and TRBJ1-1; the D gene remains uncertain. Including cysteine and phenylalanine, the CDR3 has 11 amino acids. Just CDR3 DNA is preserved here, 33 bases in frame from base 1. CDR1 is given as SQVTM and CDR2 as ANQGSEA, both from the germline V gene. Cut back by 2 bases and 6 bases, the V and J ends lie 7 bases apart.